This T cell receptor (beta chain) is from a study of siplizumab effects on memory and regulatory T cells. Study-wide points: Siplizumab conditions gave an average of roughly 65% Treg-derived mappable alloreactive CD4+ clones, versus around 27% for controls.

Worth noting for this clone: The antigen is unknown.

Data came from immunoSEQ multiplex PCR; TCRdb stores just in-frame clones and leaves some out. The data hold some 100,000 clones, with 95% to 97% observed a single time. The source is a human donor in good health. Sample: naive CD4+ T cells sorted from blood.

CDR3 residues: CAISESAVTNEKLFF. CDR3 nucleotide sequence: TGTGCCATCAGTGAGTCGGCAGTTACTAATGAAAAACTGTTTTTT. The V and J genes are TRBV10-3 and TRBJ1-4; D gene ambiguous. V was cut by 0 bases and J by 2 bases, with 7 bases left in between. CDR1 and CDR2 from the germline V gene are ENHRY and SYGVKD. The CDR3 has 15 amino acids.